This TCR beta chain was identified during a study of Ad26.COV2.S vaccination and SARS-CoV-2 variants. Study context: A participant enrolled in the COV1001 Ad26.COV2.S trial arm provided the sample.

Method: immunoSEQ multiplex PCR; TCRdb's copy keeps in-frame clones and lacks some. The sample lists about 320,000 clones; 85% were seen once. As to treatment: 15 to 20 received Ad26.COV2.S at low or high dose, single or two shots; roughly five received placebo; per-sample allocation not given. Sampling occurred on day 63 after the first vaccine or placebo injection. The V end lost 1 base, the J end lost 0 bases, and 8 bases lay between the germline ends. This CDR3 has 15 amino acids. Germline V gives CDR1 SGHRS, CDR2 YFSETQ. The V gene is TRBV5-1, the J gene TRBJ1-3; maybe TRBD1 (5 bases). The specimen comprised peripheral blood, sampled in a trial of Ad26.COV2.S vaccine versus placebo. The source of this sequence is a person between 18 and 65 years old who received the Ad26.COV2.S COVID-19 vaccine or a placebo. Here the CDR3 DNA reads TGCGCCAGCAGCTTGTTTCAGGGCTCTGGAAACACCATATATTTT. This translates into CASSLFQGSGNTIYF.